This T cell receptor (beta chain) was found in a study of technical replicates of blood from a handful of donors. Assay used: immunoSEQ multiplex PCR; TCRdb lists only in-frame clones, some missing. The sample has tens of thousands of clones, 95% seen once. The CDR3 is made up of 11 amino acids. The V gene lost 7 bases and the J gene lost 8 bases, with 11 bases spanning the gap. Germline lookup yields CDR1 MDHEN and CDR2 SYDVKM. Material: T cells isolated from PBMCs. This chain links TRBV28 with TRBJ1-1, with D possibly matching TRBD1 (5 bases). The receptor's source is a human donor in good health. CDR3 bases: TGTGCCAGCACAGGGTTAGGGGAAGCTTTCTTT. Its protein is CASTGLGEAFF.